The 5 T cell receptor beta chains presented below share a single source sample, sequenced in a study of blood T cell repertoires in COVID-19. The protocol was immunoSEQ multiplex PCR, while the TCRdb copy is restricted to in-frame clones and leaves out a portion. This table holds over 150,000 clones, around 82% found once. Sequencing was performed on peripheral blood. These TCRs come from a man between 65 and 80 years old with active or convalescent COVID-19.

The V and J genes are TRBV4-3 and TRBJ1-2; D uncertain. The V gene's germline CDR1 is LGHNA and CDR2 YSLEER. Trimming removed 0 bases from V and 4 bases from J, with 12 bases in between. This CDR3 region has 15 residues. This chain's CDR3 is CASSQDSRGSYGYTF. The CDR3 bases are TGCGCCAGCAGCCAAGATAGTCGCGGTAGCTATGGCTACACCTTC.

There are a few counts of this clone. The chain has TRBV6-2 or TRBV6-3 and TRBJ2-2; D remains unclear. The ends were cut back, 6 bases at V and 0 bases at J, with 14 bases in the middle. This CDR3 comprises 16 residues. The V gene's germline CDR1 is MNHEY and CDR2 SVGEGT. The CDR3 nucleotides read TGTGCCAGCAGCCGGCCCGACTTCGCGAACACCGGGGAGCTGTTTTTT. This encodes CASSRPDFANTGELFF.

The chain uses TRBV27 and TRBJ2-5, with D perhaps TRBD2 (7 bases). The V end was cut by 6 bases, the J end by 5 bases, with 16 bases between. The CDR3 length is 14 residues. Germline V gene lookup returns CDR1 MNHEY and CDR2 SMNVEV (reference sequence). The chain's CDR3 is CASRPTGRGETQYF. CDR3 bases: TGTGCCAGCAGACCCACAGGGCGGGGGGAGACCCAGTACTTC.

This clone was seen only a few times. This chain uses TRBV6-2 or TRBV6-3 with TRBJ2-5; TRBD1 matches at 8 bases. With V trimmed by 5 bases and J by 2 bases, 10 bases remained unmatched. The CDR3 is 16 amino acids. From germline, CDR1 is MNHEY and CDR2 SVGEGT. This CDR3 is CASSIPGTGVQETQYF. CDR3 sequence (DNA): TGTGCCAGCAGTATCCCCGGGACAGGAGTTCAAGAGACCCAGTACTTC.

The chain recombines TRBV13 with TRBJ1-6; D is undetermined. The CDR3 has 14 residues. The germline CDR1 and CDR2 sequences are PRHDT and FYEKMQ (reference sequence). Trimming pared 0 bases from V and 5 bases from J, leaving 5 bases between. The CDR3, as DNA: TGTGCCAGCAGCTTAGGAGCAAATAATTCACCCCTCCACTTT. It specifies CASSLGANNSPLHF.